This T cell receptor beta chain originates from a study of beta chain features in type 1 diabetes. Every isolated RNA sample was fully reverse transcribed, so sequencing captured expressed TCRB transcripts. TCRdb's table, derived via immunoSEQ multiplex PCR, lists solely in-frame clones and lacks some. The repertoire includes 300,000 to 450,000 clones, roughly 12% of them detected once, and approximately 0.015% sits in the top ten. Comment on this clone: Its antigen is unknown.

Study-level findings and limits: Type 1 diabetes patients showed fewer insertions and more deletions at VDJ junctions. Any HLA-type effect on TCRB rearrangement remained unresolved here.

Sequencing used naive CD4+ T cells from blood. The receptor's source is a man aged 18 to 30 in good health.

The DNA of the CDR3 is TGTGCCAGCAGCCAAGACAGGGCTGGCTACACCTTC. It is translated as CASSQDRAGYTF. This chain uses TRBV14 with TRBJ1-2; possibly TRBD1 for D (5 bases). The CDR3 extends over 12 amino acids. The V and J ends lost 0 bases and 7 bases respectively, with 6 bases between them. CDR1 is SGHDN, CDR2 FVKESK, per germline.